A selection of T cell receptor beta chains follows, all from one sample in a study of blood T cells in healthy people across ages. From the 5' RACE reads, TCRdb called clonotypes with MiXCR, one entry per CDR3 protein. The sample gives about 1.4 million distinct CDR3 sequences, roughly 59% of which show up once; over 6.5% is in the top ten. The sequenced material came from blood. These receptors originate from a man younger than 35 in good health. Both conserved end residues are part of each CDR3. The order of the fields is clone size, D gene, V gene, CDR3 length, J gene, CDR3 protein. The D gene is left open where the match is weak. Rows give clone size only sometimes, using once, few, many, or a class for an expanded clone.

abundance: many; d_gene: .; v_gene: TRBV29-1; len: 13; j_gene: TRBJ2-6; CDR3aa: CSVVDSGANVLTF
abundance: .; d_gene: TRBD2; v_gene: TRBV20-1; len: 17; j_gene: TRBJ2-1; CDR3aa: CSARELAGASVYNEQFF
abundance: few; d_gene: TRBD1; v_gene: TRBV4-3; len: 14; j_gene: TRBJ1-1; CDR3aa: CASSQAPNQGGAFF
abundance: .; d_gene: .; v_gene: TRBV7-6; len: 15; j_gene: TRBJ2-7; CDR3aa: CASSLVADRPYEQYF
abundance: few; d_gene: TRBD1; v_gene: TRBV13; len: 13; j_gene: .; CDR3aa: CASEARGRNIQYF
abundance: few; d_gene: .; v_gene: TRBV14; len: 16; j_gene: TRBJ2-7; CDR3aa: CASSQVGRDFSYEQYF
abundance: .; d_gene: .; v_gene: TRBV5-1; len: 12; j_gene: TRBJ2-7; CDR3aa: CASSAGTDEQYF
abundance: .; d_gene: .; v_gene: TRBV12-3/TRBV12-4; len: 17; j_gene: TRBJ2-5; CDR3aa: CASYTGEGHTLQETQYF
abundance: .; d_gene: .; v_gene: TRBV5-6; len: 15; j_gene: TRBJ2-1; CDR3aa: CASSFKGAPQNEQFF
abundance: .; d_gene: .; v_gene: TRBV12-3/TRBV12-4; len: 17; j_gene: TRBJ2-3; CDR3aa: CANSWQGLTYSTDTQYF
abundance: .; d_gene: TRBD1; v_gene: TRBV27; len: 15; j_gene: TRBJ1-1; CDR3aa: CASSQSGTGYTEAFF
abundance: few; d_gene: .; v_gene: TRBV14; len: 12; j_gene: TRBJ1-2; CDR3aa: CASSQNHYGYTF
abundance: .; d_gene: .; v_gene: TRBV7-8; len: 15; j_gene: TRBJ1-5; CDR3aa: CASSLKRVLEQPQHF
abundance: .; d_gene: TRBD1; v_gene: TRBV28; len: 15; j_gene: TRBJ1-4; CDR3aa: CASSFIRGLDEKLFF
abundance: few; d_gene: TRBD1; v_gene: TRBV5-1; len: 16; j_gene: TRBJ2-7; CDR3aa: CASSPQIRDRHYEQYF